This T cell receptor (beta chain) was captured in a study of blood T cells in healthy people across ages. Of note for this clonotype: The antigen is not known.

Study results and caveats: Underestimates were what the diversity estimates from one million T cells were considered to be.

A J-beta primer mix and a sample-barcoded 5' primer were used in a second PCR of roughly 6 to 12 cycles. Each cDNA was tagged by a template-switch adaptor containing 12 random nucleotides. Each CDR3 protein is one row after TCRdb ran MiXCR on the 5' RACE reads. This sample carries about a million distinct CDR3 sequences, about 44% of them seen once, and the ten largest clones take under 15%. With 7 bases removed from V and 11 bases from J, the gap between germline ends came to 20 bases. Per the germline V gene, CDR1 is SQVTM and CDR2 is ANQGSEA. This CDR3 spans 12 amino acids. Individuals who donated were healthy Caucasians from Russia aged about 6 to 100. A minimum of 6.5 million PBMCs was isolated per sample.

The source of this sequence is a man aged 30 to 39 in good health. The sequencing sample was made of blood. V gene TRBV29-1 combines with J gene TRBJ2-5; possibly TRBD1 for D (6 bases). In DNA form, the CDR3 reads TGCAGCGCCTCGGACGGGGACAATGAGCAGTACTTC. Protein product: CSASDGDNEQYF.